The 5 T cell receptor beta chains below all came from one sample that was sequenced in a study of T cell repertoires in cytomegalovirus infection. One entry per CDR3 protein, called by TCRdb with MiXCR from the reads. Counted here are hundreds of thousands of distinct CDR3 sequences, approximately 34% occurring once; the ten biggest clones make up more than 2.5%. The sample taken for sequencing was PBMCs. The receptors derive from a human donor in good health (CMV status not recorded). Some clones in this sample may be carry-over from other donors' samples.

This clonotype was seen more than once but under ten times. The J gene is TRBJ2-1, the V gene TRBV28, with 9 bases identical to TRBD2. The length of the CDR3 is 15 residues. J was trimmed by 6 bases and V by 7 bases; bases with no gene match: 10. Looked up from germline, CDR1 is MDHEN and CDR2 is SYDVKM. The CDR3 protein is CASKGAGGEVNEQFF. CDR3 DNA: TGTGCCAGCAAGGGCGCGGGAGGGGAGGTCAATGAGCAGTTCTTC. The full variable domain, completed using reference TRBV28 and TRBJ2-1, is DVKVTQSSRYLVKRTGEKVFLECVQDMDHENMFWYRQDPGLGLRLIYFSYDVKMKEKGDIPEGYSVSREKKERFSLILESASTNQTSMYLCASKGAGGEVNEQFFGPGTRLTVL.

The CDR3 nucleotides read TGTGCCAGCAGTATTATATACGAGCAGTACTTC. It yields the protein CASSIIYEQYF. The rearrangement links TRBV12-3 or TRBV12-4 to TRBJ2-7; D ambiguous. The CDR3 contains 11 residues. V lost 5 bases and J lost 4, with 6 bases in between.

The chain recombines TRBV12-3 or TRBV12-4 with TRBJ2-3; D is ambiguous. The CDR3 sequence is 14 residues long. The germline V and J ends were trimmed by 1 base and 11 bases, with 16 bases remaining between them. The CDR3 spells CASSLESRRALQYF. DNA of the CDR3: TGTGCCAGCAGTTTAGAGTCCAGGCGAGCCCTGCAGTATTTT.

This clonotype was counted between two and nine times. J is TRBJ2-2 and V is TRBV5-6; D is perhaps TRBD1 or TRBD2 (5 bases each). Germline CDR1 SGHDT, CDR2 YYEEEE. The V end lost 6 bases, the J end lost 2 bases, and 17 bases lay between the germline ends. The CDR3 contains 16 residues. The CDR3: CASTYTGTDNTGELFF. The CDR3 coding sequence is TGTGCCAGCACATATACCGGGACCGATAACACCGGGGAGCTGTTTTTT.

This rearrangement joins TRBV12-3 or TRBV12-4 to TRBJ2-2, with 10 nucleotides matching TRBD1. There are 15 residues in the CDR3. V lost 6 bases and J lost 4; bases outside the gene matches: 5. CDR3 region: CASSLGQGLTGELFF. DNA for the CDR3: TGTGCCAGCAGCCTGGGACAGGGGCTCACCGGGGAGCTGTTTTTT.